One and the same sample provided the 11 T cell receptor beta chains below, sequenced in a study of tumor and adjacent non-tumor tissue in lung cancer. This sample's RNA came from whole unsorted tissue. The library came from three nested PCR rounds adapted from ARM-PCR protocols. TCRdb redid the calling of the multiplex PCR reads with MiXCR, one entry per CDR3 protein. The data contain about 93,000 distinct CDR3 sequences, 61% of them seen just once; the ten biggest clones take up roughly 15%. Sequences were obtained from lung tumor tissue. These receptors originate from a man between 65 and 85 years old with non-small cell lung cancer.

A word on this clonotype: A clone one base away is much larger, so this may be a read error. DNA for the CDR3: TGTGCCTGCAGCAGAAGGGTAGAGACCCAGTACTTC. Amino acids: CACSRRVETQYF. The V call is TRBV2, the J call TRBJ2-5; D ambiguous. Germline CDR1 SNHLY, CDR2 FYNNEI. The CDR3 has 12 residues. Full variable domain (rest looked up from reference TRBV2 and TRBJ2-5): EPEVTQTPSHQVTQMGQEVILRCVPISNHLYFYWYRQILGQKVEFLVSFYNNEISEKSEIFDDQFSVERPDGSNFTLKIRSTKLEDSAMYFCACSRRVETQYFGPGTRLLVL.

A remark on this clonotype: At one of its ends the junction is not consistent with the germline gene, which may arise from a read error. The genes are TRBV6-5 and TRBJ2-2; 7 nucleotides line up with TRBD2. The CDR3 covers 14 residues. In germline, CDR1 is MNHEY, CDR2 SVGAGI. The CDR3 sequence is CASSGHGAAGGLLF. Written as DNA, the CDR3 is TGTGCCAGCAGTGGGCATGGGGCCGCCGGGGGGTTGTTGTTT.

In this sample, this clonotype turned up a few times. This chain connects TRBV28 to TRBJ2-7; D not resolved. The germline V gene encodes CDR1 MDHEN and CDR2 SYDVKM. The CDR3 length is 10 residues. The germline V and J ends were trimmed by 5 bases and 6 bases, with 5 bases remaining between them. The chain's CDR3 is CASSRCEQYF. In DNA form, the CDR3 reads TGTGCCAGCAGTCGCTGCGAGCAGTACTTC. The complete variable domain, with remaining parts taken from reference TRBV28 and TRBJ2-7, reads DVKVTQSSRYLVKRTGEKVFLECVQDMDHENMFWYRQDPGLGLRLIYFSYDVKMKEKGDIPEGYSVSREKKERFSLILESASTNQTSMYLCASSRCEQYFGPGTRLTVT.

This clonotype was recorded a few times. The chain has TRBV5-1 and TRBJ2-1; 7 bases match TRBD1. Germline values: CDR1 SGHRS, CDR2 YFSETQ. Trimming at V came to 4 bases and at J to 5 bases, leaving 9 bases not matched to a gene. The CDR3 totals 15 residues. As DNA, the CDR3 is TGCGCCAGCAGCCGTGACAGGGTTGGGAACAATGAGCAGTTCTTC. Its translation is CASSRDRVGNNEQFF.

The CDR3 nucleotides are TGTGCCAGCAGCTTGTTTACCAGGGGTGGGGCCAACGTCCTGACTTTC. This gives the protein CASSLFTRGGANVLTF. This rearrangement joins TRBV5-6 to TRBJ2-6, with D possibly TRBD1 on 6 matching bases. Germline V lookup: CDR1 SGHDT, CDR2 YYEEEE. CDR3 size: 16 residues. V dropped 1 base and J dropped 3 bases, with 11 bases sitting between them.

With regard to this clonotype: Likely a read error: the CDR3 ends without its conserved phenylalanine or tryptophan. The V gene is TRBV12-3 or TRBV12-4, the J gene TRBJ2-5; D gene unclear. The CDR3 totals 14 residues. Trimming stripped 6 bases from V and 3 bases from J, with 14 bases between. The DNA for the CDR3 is TGTGCCAGCAGCCACCGGATAGGCAAAGAGACCCAGTACTTA. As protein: CASSHRIGKETQYL.

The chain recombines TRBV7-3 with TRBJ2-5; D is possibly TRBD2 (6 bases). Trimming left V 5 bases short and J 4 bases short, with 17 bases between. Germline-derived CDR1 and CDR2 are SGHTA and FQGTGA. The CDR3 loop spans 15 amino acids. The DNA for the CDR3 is TGTGCCAGCAGCCGGACTACCCAGGTCGGAGAGACCCAGTACTTC. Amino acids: CASSRTTQVGETQYF. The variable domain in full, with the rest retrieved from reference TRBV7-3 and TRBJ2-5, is GAGVSQTPSNKVTEKGKYVELRCDPISGHTALYWYRQSLGQGPEFLIYFQGTGAADDSGLPNDRFFAVRPEGSVSTLKIQRTERGDSAVYLCASSRTTQVGETQYFGPGTRLLVL.

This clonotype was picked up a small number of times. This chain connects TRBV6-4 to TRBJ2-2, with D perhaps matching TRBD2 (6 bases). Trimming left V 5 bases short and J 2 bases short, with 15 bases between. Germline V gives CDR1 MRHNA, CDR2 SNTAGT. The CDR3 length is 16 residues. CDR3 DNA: TGTGCCAGCAGTCCACGACTAGGAGTAAACACCGGGGAGCTGTTTTTT. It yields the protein CASSPRLGVNTGELFF.

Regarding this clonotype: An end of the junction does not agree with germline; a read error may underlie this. Written as DNA, the CDR3 is TGTGCCAGCAGTCCCCGCCTCTCAAGGGGCTACGCCTTC. This translates into CASSPRLSRGYAF. This sequence joins TRBV2 and TRBJ1-2; maybe TRBD1 (5 bases). The CDR3 has 13 amino acids. Germline V gene sequence: CDR1 SNHLY, CDR2 FYNNEI.

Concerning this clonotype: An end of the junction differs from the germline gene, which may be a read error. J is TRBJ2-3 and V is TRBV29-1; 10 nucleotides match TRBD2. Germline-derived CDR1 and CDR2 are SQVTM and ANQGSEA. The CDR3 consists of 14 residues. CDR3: CSAKRGGRVDTRYF. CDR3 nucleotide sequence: TGCAGCGCTAAGCGGGGGGGCCGGGTAGATACGCGGTATTTT.

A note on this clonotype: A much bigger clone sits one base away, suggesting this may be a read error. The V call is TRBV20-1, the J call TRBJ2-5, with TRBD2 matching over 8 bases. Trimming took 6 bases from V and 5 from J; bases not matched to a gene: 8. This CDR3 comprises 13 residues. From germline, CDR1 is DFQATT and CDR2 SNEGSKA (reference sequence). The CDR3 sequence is CSAVSGSRETQYF. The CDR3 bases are TGCAGTGCCGTGAGCGGGAGCAGGGAGACCCAGTACTTC.